What follows is one TCR beta chain and its context. The clone's antigen remains unknown. Base-call qualities are not available, and no considerably larger clone is one nucleotide away. The data belong to a study of T cells in tuberculosis listed by TCRdb under 2018. Regarding the complete study: The study combined CD1B tetramers and high-throughput TCR immunosequencing to characterize T cells specific for the mycobacterial lipid antigen glucose monomycolate (GMM). A South African clinical cohort compared IGRA-negative adolescents, IGRA-positive adolescents with latent tuberculosis and adults with active tuberculosis, around 10 per group.

Trimming accounts for 0 bases at V and 4 bases at J, while the number of junction bases matched to no gene is 7. Taken from the germline V gene, the CDR1 and CDR2 loops are MGHRA and YSYEKL. CDR3 length: 16 amino acids, cysteine to phenylalanine. The kept DNA is CDR3 alone, 48 bases in frame from the first base. General conclusions and limits of the study: Smaller NN-distances were partly driven by shorter CDR3-alpha lengths in active tuberculosis patients, and statistical significance was not reached for the TCR-beta difference. Compared with IGRA-negative controls, TCR-alpha repertoires from active tuberculosis had smaller mean NN-distances to GMM-specific TCRs, which suggests that these TCRs underwent clonal expansion. Clinical samples were chosen by availability of cryopreserved specimens, and active tuberculosis cases were adults while controls were adolescents. An accuracy of 87% (AUROC about 0.91) was reached by a classifier using the diverse GMM-specific repertoire, compared with approximately 70% accuracy when GEM motif frequencies were used.

TCR libraries were generated with the immunoSEQ multiplex PCR assay, using TCR-beta and/or TCR-alpha/delta assays for each sample. The Illumina high-throughput platform was used to sequence the amplified TCR libraries. As for the original processing: Clustering and dimensionality reduction relied on pairwise TCRdist distances among GMM-specific receptors from T cells that were either sorted ex vivo or expanded in vitro. The score assigned to each clinical repertoire was mean NN-distance, meaning the average TCRdist to the nearest 10% of tetramer-positive reference sequences. GEM TCR motif frequency was computed as the fraction of unique TCRs matching known GEM sequences by V/J usage and CDR3 length. Active tuberculosis was classified by linear discriminant analysis with leave-one-out cross-validation, implemented in scikit-learn. Sourced from immuneACCESS, this table was stored by TCRdb with only in-frame sequences that have V and J called. A share of the clones is absent; for the studies checked, an unresolved V gene accounts for under half, and the remainder has no known explanation. V, J and clone size are taken as reported in that table, and D and trimming were inferred from the DNA itself. The sample has under 45,000 clones on record, over 90% of them singletons. Approximately 7.5% of the sample is taken by the ten largest.

At study entry, adolescents were screened for latent tuberculosis infection using a tuberculin skin test and the QuantiFERON-TB GOLD In-Tube IGRA. Immunosequencing was performed on unsorted cryopreserved PBMC, with approximately 110,000 T cells per clinical donor covered on average. Eleven high schools in the Worcester region of the Western Cape, South Africa, served as enrollment sites for adolescents aged 12 to 18 years. Some ten M. tuberculosis-infected adolescents and some ten uninfected adolescents, matched for age and sex, were selected. For the adolescents, PBMC were isolated by density centrifugation from freshly drawn heparinized blood and then cryopreserved.

Sequencing used PBMCs. This sequence was found in a donor between 10 and 29 years old with latent tuberculosis or without tuberculosis infection. The rearrangement joined TRBV4-1 to TRBJ2-7, with 9 bases in between that match TRBD1. The nucleotides read TGCGCCAGCAGCCAAGAGCCCGGGACAGGGTGGTACGAGCAGTACTTC. Protein translation: CASSQEPGTGWYEQYF.